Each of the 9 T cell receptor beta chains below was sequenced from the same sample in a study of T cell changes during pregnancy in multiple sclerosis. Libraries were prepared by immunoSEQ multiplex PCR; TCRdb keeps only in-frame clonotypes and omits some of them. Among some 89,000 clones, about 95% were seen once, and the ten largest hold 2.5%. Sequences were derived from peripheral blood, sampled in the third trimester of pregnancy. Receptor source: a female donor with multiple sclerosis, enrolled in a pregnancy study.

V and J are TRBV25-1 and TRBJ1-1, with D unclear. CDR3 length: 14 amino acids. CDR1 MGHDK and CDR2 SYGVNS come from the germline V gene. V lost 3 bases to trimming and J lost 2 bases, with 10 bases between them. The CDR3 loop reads CASSDRGINTEAFF. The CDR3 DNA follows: TGTGCCAGCAGTGATCGGGGTATCAACACTGAAGCTTTCTTT.

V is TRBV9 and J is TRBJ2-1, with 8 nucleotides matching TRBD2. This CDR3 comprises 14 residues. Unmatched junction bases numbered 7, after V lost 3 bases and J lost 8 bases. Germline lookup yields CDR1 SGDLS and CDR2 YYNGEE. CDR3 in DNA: TGTGCCAGCAGCGCGGGGGGGCCCCTCGATGAGCAGTTCTTC. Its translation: CASSAGGPLDEQFF.

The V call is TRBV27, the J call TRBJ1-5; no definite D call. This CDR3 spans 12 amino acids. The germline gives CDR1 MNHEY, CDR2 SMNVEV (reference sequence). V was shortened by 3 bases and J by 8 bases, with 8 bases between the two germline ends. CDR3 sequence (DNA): TGTGCCAGCAGTTTCCGAGGAGAGCCCCAGCATTTT. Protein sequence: CASSFRGEPQHF.

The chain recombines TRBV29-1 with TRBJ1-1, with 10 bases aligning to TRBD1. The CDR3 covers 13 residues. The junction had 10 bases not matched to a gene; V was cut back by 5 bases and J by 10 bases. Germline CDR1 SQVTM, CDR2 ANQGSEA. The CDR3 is CSVTGTGVFGAFF. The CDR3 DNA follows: TGCAGCGTTACCGGGACAGGGGTTTTCGGAGCTTTCTTT.

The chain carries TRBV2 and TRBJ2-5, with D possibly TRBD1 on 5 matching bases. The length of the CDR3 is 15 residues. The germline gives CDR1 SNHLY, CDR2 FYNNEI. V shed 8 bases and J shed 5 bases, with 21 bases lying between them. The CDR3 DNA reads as TGTGCCAGCCTGAGCCGACAGAGCCAGCAGGAGACCCAGTACTTC. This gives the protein CASLSRQSQQETQYF.

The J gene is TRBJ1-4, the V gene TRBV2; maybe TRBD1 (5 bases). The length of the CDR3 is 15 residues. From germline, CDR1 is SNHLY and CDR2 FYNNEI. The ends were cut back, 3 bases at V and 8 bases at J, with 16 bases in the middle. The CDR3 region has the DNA TGTGCCAGCAGTGACACAGGAGAAAGAAACGAAAAACTGTTTTTT. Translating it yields CASSDTGERNEKLFF.

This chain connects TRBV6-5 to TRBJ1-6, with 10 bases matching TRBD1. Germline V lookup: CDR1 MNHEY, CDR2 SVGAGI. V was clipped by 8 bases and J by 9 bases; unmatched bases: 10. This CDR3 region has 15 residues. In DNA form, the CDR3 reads TGTGCCAGCCGTCTTTCGGGACAGGGGATTTCACCCCTCCACTTT. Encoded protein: CASRLSGQGISPLHF.

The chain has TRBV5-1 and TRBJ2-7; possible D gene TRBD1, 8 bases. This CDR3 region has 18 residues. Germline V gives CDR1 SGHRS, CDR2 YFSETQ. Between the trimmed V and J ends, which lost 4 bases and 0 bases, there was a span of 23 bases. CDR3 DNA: TGCGCCAGCAGCGGAGGGACAGGTGATTGGACTAGCTCCTACGAGCAGTACTTC. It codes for CASSGGTGDWTSSYEQYF.

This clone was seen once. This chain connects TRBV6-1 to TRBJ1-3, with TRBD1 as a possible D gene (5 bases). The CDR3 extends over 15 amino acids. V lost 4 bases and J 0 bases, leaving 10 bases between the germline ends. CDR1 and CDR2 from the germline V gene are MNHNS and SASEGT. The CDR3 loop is CASSAYRSSGNTIYF. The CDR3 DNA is TGTGCCAGCAGTGCCTACAGGAGCTCTGGAAACACCATATATTTT.